Shown below are 27 T cell receptor beta chains from a single sample sequenced in a study of T cells after somatic rescue of genetic block (dated by TCRdb to about 2020). Receptors were amplified or captured by the immunoSEQ multiplex PCR assay. Imported from immuneACCESS, the table was reduced by TCRdb to in-frame sequences with V and J called. These copies leave out some clones; in studies compared against another copy, an unresolved V gene accounts for under half, and the cause of the remainder is not known. For this sample there are about 52,000 clones; approximately 96% appear just once. The ten largest clones represent more than 0.075% of the sample. The sample was peripheral blood mononuclear cells (PBMCs). The receptors were gathered from a child in the first two years of life.

The genes are TRBV4-3 and TRBJ2-7; no reliable D call. Trimming left V 0 bases short and J 3 bases short, with 15 bases between. Germline V gene lookup returns CDR1 LGHNA and CDR2 YSLEER. The length of the CDR3 is 16 residues. This CDR3 reads CASSQDWGTTFYEQYF. CDR3 DNA sequence: TGCGCCAGCAGCCAAGATTGGGGAACCACCTTCTACGAGCAGTACTTC.

This chain links TRBV29-1 with TRBJ2-7, with TRBD1 matching 11 bases. The length of the CDR3 is 12 residues. The junction had 2 bases not matched to a gene; V was cut back by 7 bases and J by 3 bases. Germline V lookup: CDR1 SQVTM, CDR2 ANQGSEA. This CDR3 reads CSAGTGGYEQYF. In DNA, the CDR3 is TGCAGCGCCGGGACAGGGGGCTACGAGCAGTACTTC.

This clone has just one count. The chain carries TRBV30 and TRBJ2-7; tentatively, D is TRBD1 or TRBD2 (6 bases each). Per the germline V gene, CDR1 is GTSNPN and CDR2 is SVGIG (reference sequence). With 2 bases removed from V and 4 bases from J, the gap between germline ends came to 15 bases. The CDR3 loop spans 14 amino acids. The CDR3 coding sequence is TGTGCCTGGAGTAAGGGGGAGGTTTTTTACGAGCAGTACTTC. This sequence encodes CAWSKGEVFYEQYF.

The chain combines TRBV7-2 with TRBJ2-3; 8 bases are shared with TRBD2. This CDR3 is built from 16 residues. Germline trimming cut 2 bases from V and 4 bases from J; bases unmatched to any gene: 8. Germline V lookup: CDR1 SGHTA, CDR2 FQGNSA. The CDR3 nucleotides are TGTGCCAGCAGCTTACCGTCAAGCGGGAGCGCAGATACGCAGTATTTT. Translated, it gives CASSLPSSGSADTQYF.

The chain has TRBV29-1 and TRBJ1-1; 11 bases fit TRBD1. The germline V gene encodes CDR1 SQVTM and CDR2 ANQGSEA. V dropped 1 base and J dropped 2; count of bases not matched to a gene: 0. The CDR3 sequence is 14 residues long. CDR3 DNA sequence: TGCAGCGTTGAAGGGACAGGGGGCAACACTGAAGCTTTCTTT. Its protein product is CSVEGTGGNTEAFF.

This clone was seen a single time. The chain uses TRBV27 and TRBJ2-7; TRBD2 aligns across 14 bases. The ends lost 3 bases at V and 2 bases at J; junction bases unmatched: 3. The CDR3 consists of 16 residues. Germline CDR1 reads MNHEY; CDR2 reads SMNVEV (reference sequence). CDR3 nucleotides: TGTGCCAGCAGTTTTCGGGGACTAGCGGGAGCCTACGAGCAGTACTTC. This translates into CASSFRGLAGAYEQYF.

J is TRBJ2-7 and V is TRBV7-3; D might be TRBD1 (5 bases). V lost 0 bases and J lost 0, with 6 bases in between. The CDR3 sequence is 14 residues long. The germline CDR1 and CDR2 sequences are SGHTA and FQGTGA. The CDR3 DNA reads as TGTGCCAGCAGCTTAACCAGGGACTCCTACGAGCAGTACTTC. Translating gives CASSLTRDSYEQYF.

The chain combines TRBV11-2 with TRBJ2-3; D is undetermined. V lost 4 bases and J lost 2, with 10 bases in between. Germline CDR1 and CDR2: SGHAT and FQNNGV. The CDR3 runs 14 residues. The CDR3: CASSSSIITDTQYF. The CDR3 nucleotides read TGTGCCAGCAGCTCTAGTATTATCACAGATACGCAGTATTTT. The complete variable domain, with remaining parts taken from reference TRBV11-2 and TRBJ2-3, reads EAGVAQSPRYKIIEKRQSVAFWCNPISGHATLYWYQQILGQGPKLLIQFQNNGVVDDSQLPKDRFSAERLKGVDSTLKIQPAKLEDSAVYLCASSSSIITDTQYFGPGTRLTVL.

The gene calls are TRBV7-9 and TRBJ2-1; the match to TRBD2 covers 8 bases. V was pared by 5 bases and J by 7 bases, with 7 bases of the junction left unmatched. CDR1 SEHNR and CDR2 FQNEAQ come from the germline V gene (reference sequence). The length of the CDR3 is 14 residues. The CDR3 protein is CASSPSGGKNEQFF. The CDR3 bases are TGTGCCAGCAGCCCGAGCGGGGGAAAAAATGAGCAGTTCTTC. The variable domain in full, with the rest retrieved from reference TRBV7-9 and TRBJ2-1, is DTGVSQNPRHKITKRGQNVTFRCDPISEHNRLYWYRQTLGQGPEFLTYFQNEAQLEKSRLLSDRFSAERPKGSFSTLEIQRTEQGDSAMYLCASSPSGGKNEQFFGPGTRLTVL.

The chain carries TRBV18 and TRBJ1-2, with 8 bases lining up with TRBD1. The CDR3 totals 14 residues. Germline V gene lookup returns CDR1 KGHSH and CDR2 LQKENI. The trim removed 1 base at V and 8 bases at J, leaving 6 bases unmatched. The CDR3 loop is CASSPRGQGTGYTF. For the CDR3, the DNA is TGTGCCAGCTCACCACGAGGACAGGGCACAGGCTACACCTTC. Looking up the rest from reference TRBV18 and TRBJ1-2 gives the full variable domain: NAGVMQNPRHLVRRRGQEARLRCSPMKGHSHVYWYRQLPEEGLKFMVYLQKENIIDESGMPKERFSAEFPKEGPSILRIQQVVRGDSAAYFCASSPRGQGTGYTFGSGTRLTVV.

The chain has TRBV5-6 and TRBJ2-7; possibly TRBD2 for D (6 bases). V was clipped by 4 bases and J by 5 bases, with 22 bases between them. The germline V gene encodes CDR1 SGHDT and CDR2 YYEEEE. This CDR3 comprises 16 residues. Here the CDR3 reads CASSRPGAVVGHEQYF. The CDR3 DNA follows: TGTGCCAGCAGCCGCCCGGGAGCGGTGGTAGGCCACGAGCAGTACTTC.

This chain uses TRBV5-1 with TRBJ2-2, with D perhaps TRBD1 (6 bases). The CDR3 has 14 amino acids. V lost 4 bases and J lost 1, with 8 bases in between. Germline-derived CDR1 and CDR2 are SGHRS and YFSETQ. CDR3 loop: CASSADRNTGELFF. The CDR3 DNA reads as TGCGCCAGCAGCGCGGACAGGAACACCGGGGAGCTGTTTTTT.

V is TRBV4-2 and J is TRBJ2-3; D uncertain. V was pared by 1 base and J by 7 bases, with 12 bases between. Germline V gene sequence: CDR1 LGHNA, CDR2 YNFKEQ. The CDR3 is made up of 14 amino acids. The CDR3: CASSQGRDLYTQYF. The CDR3 DNA is TGTGCCAGCAGCCAAGGGCGTGATTTATATACGCAGTATTTT.

CDR3 coding DNA: TGTGCCAGCAGCTTATGGGGTAGCGGGAGCACAGATACGCAGTATTTT. This codes for CASSLWGSGSTDTQYF. The genes are TRBV7-2 and TRBJ2-3; 7 bases line up with TRBD2. CDR1 and CDR2 (germline): SGHTA, FQGNSA. This CDR3 contains 16 residues. V was clipped by 2 bases and J by 0 bases; unmatched bases: 5. The full variable domain, rest sourced from reference TRBV7-2 and TRBJ2-3, is GAGVSQSPSNKVTEKGKDVELRCDPISGHTALYWYRQSLGQGLEFLIYFQGNSAPDKSGLPSDRFSAERTGGSVSTLTIQRTQQEDSAVYLCASSLWGSGSTDTQYFGPGTRLTVL.

The CDR3 is CASGLVLQALYGYTF. In DNA, the CDR3 is TGTGCTAGTGGTTTGGTACTCCAGGCGTTATATGGCTACACCTTC. V usage is TRBV12-5 and J usage is TRBJ1-2; D unclear. Trimming took 0 bases from V and 5 from J, leaving 13 bases between them. The germline V gene has CDR1 LGHNT and CDR2 FRNRAP. CDR3 length equals 15 residues.

The rearrangement links TRBV6-1 to TRBJ2-5, with 10 bases matching TRBD2. The J segment lost 1 base and the V segment lost 0 bases, leaving 2 bases of the junction unmatched. The CDR3 runs to 16 residues. Germline CDR1 reads MNHNS; CDR2 reads SASEGT. CDR3 bases: TGTGCCAGCAGTGAAGCCTTAGCGGGAGGCCAAGAGACCCAGTACTTC. Protein product: CASSEALAGGQETQYF.

The chain is built from TRBV10-3 and TRBJ1-1, with 11 bases fitting TRBD1. J lost 1 base, V lost 6 bases, and 4 bases had no gene match. This CDR3 is 15 amino acids long. Germline V gene lookup returns CDR1 ENHRY and CDR2 SYGVKD. The DNA of the CDR3 is TGTGCCATCAGGCCGGACAGGGGGCCGAACACTGAAGCTTTCTTT. Translation: CAIRPDRGPNTEAFF.

The gene calls are TRBV7-6 and TRBJ2-7; no reliable D call. Trimming left V 1 base short and J 6 bases short, with 19 bases between. From germline, CDR1 is SGHVS and CDR2 FNYEAQ. The CDR3 extends over 16 amino acids. As DNA, the CDR3 is TGTGCCAGCAGCTTAGGCCCCGGTGGTTCTGGGTTCGAGCAGTACTTC. Translating it yields CASSLGPGGSGFEQYF.

This clone came up a few times. The gene calls are TRBV14 and TRBJ1-4; possibly TRBD1 for D (5 bases). Trimming removed 1 base from V and 8 bases from J, with 11 bases in between. CDR1 and CDR2 (germline): SGHDN, FVKESK. This CDR3 region has 14 residues. The CDR3, as DNA: TGTGCCAGCAGCCAAGGGTGGTGGGGCGAAAAACTGTTTTTT. It codes for CASSQGWWGEKLFF.

The genes are TRBV12-5 and TRBJ2-2, with 9 bases that match TRBD1. Losses at the gene ends were 8 bases for V and 5 bases for J; bases not matched to a gene: 3. CDR3 length equals 13 residues. Germline V gene sequence: CDR1 LGHNT, CDR2 FRNRAP. The CDR3 reads CASSGQGTGELFF. The CDR3 bases are TGTGCTAGTTCGGGACAGGGAACCGGGGAGCTGTTTTTT.

The chain joins TRBV6-1 to TRBJ1-4; 9 nucleotides align to TRBD1. The CDR3 spans 15 residues. The J segment lost 2 bases and the V segment lost 5 bases, leaving 3 bases of the junction unmatched. Looked up from germline, CDR1 is MNHNS and CDR2 is SASEGT. The DNA for the CDR3 is TGTGCCAGCAGTTTACAGGGGGCGACTAATGAAAAACTGTTTTTT. Protein: CASSLQGATNEKLFF.

This chain links TRBV6-1 with TRBJ1-5; D not resolved. Germline lookup yields CDR1 MNHNS and CDR2 SASEGT. V was trimmed by 2 bases and J by 2 bases, leaving 4 bases between them. CDR3 size: 13 residues. The CDR3 DNA follows: TGTGCCAGCAGTGAATCGCGCAATCAGCCCCAGCATTTT. This sequence encodes CASSESRNQPQHF.

In nucleotides, the CDR3 is TGTGCCAGCAGTTATGACGGGGTCAGGGTAGACACCTTC. Protein: CASSYDGVRVDTF. The chain has TRBV6-6 and TRBJ1-2, with D perhaps matching TRBD1 (5 bases). The germline V gene encodes CDR1 MNHNY and CDR2 SVGAGI (reference sequence). V gave up 3 bases and J gave up 12 bases, with 17 bases separating them. The CDR3 consists of 13 residues.

V usage is TRBV20-1 and J usage is TRBJ2-5; D unclear. CDR1 is DFQATT and CDR2 is SNEGSKA in the germline V gene (reference sequence). V gave up 2 bases and J gave up 3 bases, with 4 bases separating them. The CDR3 covers 11 residues. This CDR3 reads CSARQEETQYF. The CDR3 nucleotides read TGCAGTGCTAGACAGGAAGAGACCCAGTACTTC.

This sequence joins TRBV4-3 and TRBJ2-5, with 11 bases fitting TRBD2. The V gene's germline CDR1 is LGHNA and CDR2 YSLEER. V trimming: 0 bases; J trimming: 3 bases; junction bases outside the gene matches: 0. The CDR3 is 15 residues long. DNA of the CDR3: TGCGCCAGCAGCCAAGAACTAGCGGGAGAAGAGACCCAGTACTTC. As protein: CASSQELAGEETQYF.

The chain has TRBV5-6 and TRBJ2-3, with TRBD2 as a possible D gene (6 bases). V dropped 0 bases and J dropped 1 base, with 6 bases sitting between them. Per germline, CDR1 SGHDT and CDR2 YYEEEE. There are 14 residues in the CDR3. The CDR3 here is CASSLASGTDTQYF. The CDR3 region has the DNA TGTGCCAGCAGCTTGGCTAGCGGCACAGATACGCAGTATTTT.

This chain uses TRBV7-3 with TRBJ2-1; D perhaps matches TRBD2 (6 bases). With 2 bases removed from V and 0 bases from J, the gap between germline ends came to 8 bases. Germline CDR1 and CDR2: SGHTA and FQGTGA. The CDR3 consists of 15 residues. CDR3 DNA: TGTGCCAGCAGCTTAGCTAGCGCCTCCTACAATGAGCAGTTCTTC. Protein product: CASSLASASYNEQFF.